These 7 T cell receptor beta chains were all obtained from the same sample, sequenced in a study of blood T cell repertoires in COVID-19 (TCRdb year 2020). Library preparation employed the immunoSEQ multiplex PCR assay. Not all clones reach the TCRdb copy of this immuneACCESS table, which keeps in-frame sequences only. Checked studies attribute under half of the gap to unresolved V genes and leave the rest unexplained. The sample contains about 60,000 clones, approximately 81% of them found a single time. The ten largest clones take up approximately 16% of the sample. The specimen sequenced was peripheral blood. Every receptor here comes from a man in his fifties or sixties with COVID-19, enrolled during active disease.

In the case of this clone: Other nucleotide sequences in the sample specify the same CDR3. The chain links TRBV7-6 to TRBJ2-2, with a tentative D call TRBD2 (6 bases). The germline V gene has CDR1 SGHVS and CDR2 FNYEAQ. The CDR3 runs 17 residues. V lost 0 bases, J lost 1 base, and 12 bases lay in between. The CDR3 loop reads CASSLAVAGLNTGELFF. The CDR3, as DNA: TGTGCCAGCAGCTTAGCGGTGGCGGGATTGAACACCGGGGAGCTGTTTTTT.

The chain links TRBV5-1 to TRBJ1-2, with TRBD1 identical over 7 bases. Germline loops: CDR1 SGHRS, CDR2 YFSETQ. The CDR3 has 14 amino acids. The J segment lost 8 bases and the V segment lost 0 bases, leaving 7 bases of the junction unmatched. This CDR3 is CASSLEGQTDGYTF. CDR3 in DNA: TGCGCCAGCAGCTTGGAGGGACAGACTGACGGCTACACCTTC.

This clone appeared a single time. The CDR3 sequence is CASSQDPLNEKLFF. The CDR3 bases are TGTGCCAGCAGCCAAGATCCCCTTAATGAAAAACTGTTTTTT. The chain combines TRBV14 with TRBJ1-4; D is uncertain. The CDR3 length is 14 residues. From germline, CDR1 is SGHDN and CDR2 FVKESK. V was cut by 0 bases and J by 4 bases, with 6 bases left in between.

This sequence joins TRBV11-2 and TRBJ2-1, with D tentatively TRBD2 (5 bases). The CDR3 consists of 15 residues. The germline V gene encodes CDR1 SGHAT and CDR2 FQNNGV. V was pared by 2 bases and J by 10 bases, with 18 bases between. Here the CDR3 reads CASSLSRTVQKEQFF. As DNA, the CDR3 is TGTGCCAGCAGCTTATCACGGACTGTCCAGAAAGAGCAGTTCTTC. The complete variable domain, with remaining parts taken from reference TRBV11-2 and TRBJ2-1, reads EAGVAQSPRYKIIEKRQSVAFWCNPISGHATLYWYQQILGQGPKLLIQFQNNGVVDDSQLPKDRFSAERLKGVDSTLKIQPAKLEDSAVYLCASSLSRTVQKEQFFGPGTRLTVL.

The chain joins TRBV16 to TRBJ1-2; D uncertain. The CDR3 length is 16 residues. CDR1 and CDR2 (germline): KGHSY, FQNENV. The V gene lost 3 bases and the J gene lost 0 bases, with 14 bases spanning the gap. The CDR3 spells CASSHGRLDTNYGYTF. For the CDR3, the DNA is TGTGCCAGCAGCCACGGCAGACTTGATACTAACTATGGCTACACCTTC. The variable domain in full, completed from reference TRBV16 and TRBJ1-2, reads GEEVAQTPKHLVRGEGQKAKLYCAPIKGHSYVFWYQQVLKNEFKFLISFQNENVFDETGMPKERFSAKCLPNSPCSLEIQATKLEDSAVYFCASSHGRLDTNYGYTFGSGTRLTVV.

This chain links TRBV24-1 with TRBJ1-1; D ambiguous. CDR3 length: 13 amino acids. CDR1 and CDR2 from the germline V gene are KGHDR and SFDVKD. The V end was cut by 2 bases, the J end by 10 bases, with 13 bases between. CDR3 DNA sequence: TGTGCCACCAGTGATTGGGAGACATTTTCAGCTTTCTTT. This sequence encodes CATSDWETFSAFF.

There are a few counts of this clone. The chain employs TRBV2 and TRBJ2-2; possibly TRBD2 for D (6 bases). This CDR3 region has 15 residues. V gave up 7 bases and J gave up 1 base, with 13 bases separating them. Germline V gene lookup returns CDR1 SNHLY and CDR2 FYNNEI. The CDR3 loop is CASIPTSGNTGELFF. Written as DNA, the CDR3 is TGTGCCAGCATTCCGACTAGTGGGAACACCGGGGAGCTGTTTTTT.